Presented here are 21 T cell receptor beta chains from one specimen sequenced in a study of blood T cell repertoires in COVID-19 (dated by TCRdb to 2018 to 2021). Library method: the immunoSEQ multiplex PCR assay. TCRdb obtained this table from immuneACCESS and retained in-frame rearrangements with V and J assigned. These tables miss some clones; where compared with another copy, unresolved V genes account for less than half of the shortfall, and the remainder is unexplained. For this sample there are under 110,000 clones; over 75% appear just once. The ten largest make up around a tenth of the sample. Sequenced material: peripheral blood. The source is a woman aged 25 to 39 with acute or convalescent COVID-19.

V and J are TRBV30 and TRBJ2-3; a weak D match, TRBD1 (6 bases). V was shortened by 3 bases and J by 3 bases, with 16 bases between the two germline ends. CDR1 is GTSNPN, CDR2 SVGIG, per germline (reference sequence). This CDR3 contains 15 residues. The DNA for the CDR3 is TGTGCCTGGAGCGTCTCCCAGGGGTGGACAGATACGCAGTATTTT. Protein product: CAWSVSQGWTDTQYF.

This clone has only a few counts. This chain uses TRBV28 with TRBJ1-5; D is undetermined. Germline lookup yields CDR1 MDHEN and CDR2 SYDVKM. V was cut by 7 bases and J by 0 bases, with 10 bases left in between. The CDR3 totals 14 residues. The CDR3 DNA follows: TGTGCCAGCATCGGGGAAGGTAGCAATCAGCCCCAGCATTTT. Encoded protein: CASIGEGSNQPQHF.

The gene calls are TRBV11-2 and TRBJ2-3, with 7 bases identical to TRBD2. Trimming at V came to 6 bases and at J to 1 base, leaving 16 bases not matched to a gene. The germline CDR1 and CDR2 sequences are SGHAT and FQNNGV. The CDR3 runs 18 residues. The CDR3 is CASSLRTGGGLRTDTQYF. CDR3 sequence (DNA): TGTGCCAGCAGTTTACGCACGGGGGGAGGTTTACGCACAGATACGCAGTATTTT.

The V call is TRBV12-3 or TRBV12-4, the J call TRBJ1-1; D call uncertain. V lost 4 bases, J lost 10 bases, and 13 bases lay in between. The CDR3 runs to 12 residues. The chain's CDR3 is CASSYAQRVAFF. The CDR3 DNA follows: TGTGCCAGCAGTTATGCCCAGCGAGTAGCTTTCTTT.

The chain employs TRBV5-1 and TRBJ2-1, with 10 bases that match TRBD2. Germline CDR1 SGHRS, CDR2 YFSETQ. This CDR3 comprises 14 residues. Unmatched junction bases numbered 4, after V lost 4 bases and J lost 6 bases. The CDR3 sequence is CASSLWTSGNEQFF. CDR3 in DNA: TGCGCCAGCAGCCTATGGACTAGCGGCAATGAGCAGTTCTTC.

The V call is TRBV19, the J call TRBJ2-4; TRBD2 is a possible D gene (6 bases). Trimming took off 1 base at V and 0 bases at J, with 10 bases between the two ends. The CDR3 extends over 16 amino acids. In germline, CDR1 is LNHDA, CDR2 SQIVND (reference sequence). This CDR3 reads CASSIGPGVAKNIQYF. The CDR3 region has the DNA TGTGCCAGTAGTATAGGTCCGGGGGTAGCCAAAAACATTCAGTACTTC.

The rearrangement uses TRBV28 and TRBJ1-5, with TRBD1 matching 12 bases. J lost 5 bases, V lost 7 bases, and 6 bases had no gene match. Germline-derived CDR1 and CDR2 are MDHEN and SYDVKM. CDR3 length: 15 residues. CDR3 nucleotides: TGTGCCAGCACTCCCGGGACAGGGGGCTATCAGCCCCAGCATTTT. Protein sequence: CASTPGTGGYQPQHF. The complete variable domain, with remaining parts taken from reference TRBV28 and TRBJ1-5, reads DVKVTQSSRYLVKRTGEKVFLECVQDMDHENMFWYRQDPGLGLRLIYFSYDVKMKEKGDIPEGYSVSREKKERFSLILESASTNQTSMYLCASTPGTGGYQPQHFGDGTRLSIL.

This clone was seen just once. The chain joins TRBV7-9 to TRBJ2-7; D perhaps matches TRBD2 (6 bases). V was shortened by 8 bases and J by 0 bases, with 8 bases between the two germline ends. The CDR3 covers 12 residues. Germline assignment: CDR1 SEHNR and CDR2 FQNEAQ (reference sequence). CDR3 DNA: TGTGCCAGCGGGGGGACCTCCTACGAGCAGTACTTC. Its protein is CASGGTSYEQYF.

This sequence joins TRBV6-4 and TRBJ1-6; TRBD1 aligns across 7 bases. The CDR3 is 15 amino acids. Germline V gene sequence: CDR1 MRHNA, CDR2 SNTAGT. J gave up 7 bases and V 6 bases, and 9 bases lay outside the gene matches. The CDR3 loop reads CASSEQGLGNSPLHF. The CDR3, as DNA: TGTGCCAGCAGCGAACAGGGGCTGGGGAATTCACCCCTCCACTTT.

This clone turned up a few times. The chain recombines TRBV5-1 with TRBJ2-7, with D perhaps TRBD1 (6 bases). The CDR3 is 14 amino acids. With 5 bases removed from V and 5 bases from J, the gap between germline ends came to 17 bases. CDR1 is SGHRS, CDR2 YFSETQ, per germline. The CDR3 sequence: CASSPGQSWNEQYF. The CDR3 DNA reads TGCGCCAGCAGTCCCGGACAGTCTTGGAACGAGCAGTACTTC. The full variable domain, its missing parts supplied by reference TRBV5-1 and TRBJ2-7, is KAGVTQTPRYLIKTRGQQVTLSCSPISGHRSVSWYQQTPGQGLQFLFEYFSETQRNKGNFPGRFSGRQFSNSRSEMNVSTLELGDSALYLCASSPGQSWNEQYFGPGTRLTVT.

The CDR3 bases are TGTGCCAGCAGTGAACGTACAGGGTGGAACAATCAGCCCCAGCATTTT. This encodes CASSERTGWNNQPQHF. The V and J genes are TRBV6-1 and TRBJ1-5; weak D call: TRBD1 (6 bases). CDR1 is MNHNS, CDR2 SASEGT, per germline. Trimming took 2 bases from V and 3 from J, leaving 14 bases between them. This CDR3 is 16 amino acids long.

This chain links TRBV28 with TRBJ1-4, with TRBD1 identical over 8 bases. The germline CDR1 and CDR2 sequences are MDHEN and SYDVKM. Trimming removed 7 bases from V and 8 bases from J; junction bases left unmatched: 6. The CDR3 spans 13 residues. CDR3 DNA: TGTGCCAGCAACCCAGGGGGCTACGAAAAACTGTTTTTT. Translating gives CASNPGGYEKLFF.

The rearrangement uses TRBV5-1 and TRBJ1-2; D is ambiguous. Trimming shortened V by 2 bases and J by 4 bases, and 15 bases separated the two germline ends. The CDR3 totals 15 residues. In germline, CDR1 is SGHRS, CDR2 YFSETQ. The CDR3 bases are TGCGCCAGCAGCTTTGATCTGTCCAGGCTCTATGGCTACACCTTC. Protein: CASSFDLSRLYGYTF.

V gene TRBV7-3 combines with J gene TRBJ2-2; D remains unclear. Germline values: CDR1 SGHTA, CDR2 FQGTGA. V lost 2 bases to trimming and J lost 6 bases, with 7 bases between them. This CDR3 has 13 residues. In nucleotides, the CDR3 is TGTGCCAGCAGCTTACAGTCCGCCGGGGAGCTGTTTTTT. Amino acid sequence: CASSLQSAGELFF.

V gene TRBV10-3 combines with J gene TRBJ2-7; 8 bases are a match to TRBD1. The V gene end was trimmed by 11 bases and the J gene end by 7 bases; junction bases not matched to a gene: 10. The CDR3 spans 12 residues. Germline V CDR1 and CDR2: ENHRY, SYGVKD. In DNA, the CDR3 is TGTGCCTCGACAGGGGCCGAAGGGGAGCAGTACTTC. Amino acids: CASTGAEGEQYF.

CDR3 in amino acids: CASSPGLANTEAFF. In DNA form, the CDR3 reads TGCGCCAGCAGCCCAGGGTTGGCGAACACTGAAGCTTTCTTT. This chain uses TRBV10-2 with TRBJ1-1, with D possibly being TRBD1 (5 bases). The CDR3 sequence is 14 residues long. Trimming removed 6 bases from V and 1 base from J, with 12 bases in between. Germline V lookup: CDR1 WSHSY, CDR2 SAAADI.

This clone is a singleton in its sample. One end of the junction varies from germline; a read error may be responsible. V usage is TRBV2 and J usage is TRBJ2-7; 10 positions agree with TRBD1. The CDR3 sequence is 13 residues long. Germline V lookup: CDR1 SNHLY, CDR2 FYNNEI. DNA for the CDR3: TGTGCCAGCAGTCCCACCGGGACAGGGGTTCCCGGCTTC. Its protein is CASSPTGTGVPGF.

The J gene is TRBJ1-1, the V gene TRBV28; possible D gene TRBD1, 5 bases. The CDR3 has 14 residues. Deletions cut 5 bases from V and 0 bases from J, with 10 bases between. Germline V gene lookup returns CDR1 MDHEN and CDR2 SYDVKM. The CDR3 loop is CASSDVDMNTEAFF. CDR3 DNA sequence: TGTGCCAGCAGTGACGTGGACATGAACACTGAAGCTTTCTTT.

The chain employs TRBV5-1 and TRBJ1-2; TRBD1 matches at 7 bases. Germline trimming cut 2 bases from V and 8 bases from J; bases unmatched to any gene: 15. The CDR3 is made up of 16 amino acids. Germline V gene sequence: CDR1 SGHRS, CDR2 YFSETQ. The CDR3 spells CASSFGSPTGTEGYTF. The CDR3 nucleotides are TGCGCCAGCAGCTTTGGGTCCCCGACAGGGACCGAAGGCTACACCTTC.

The V gene is TRBV30, the J gene TRBJ2-1, with D possibly TRBD2 on 5 matching bases. V was cut by 2 bases and J by 7 bases, with 12 bases left in between. Germline CDR1 is GTSNPN and CDR2 is SVGIG (reference sequence). There are 13 residues in the CDR3. The CDR3 reads CAWSTGWENEQFF. In nucleotides, the CDR3 is TGTGCCTGGAGTACGGGATGGGAGAATGAGCAGTTCTTC.

The chain uses TRBV12-3 or TRBV12-4 and TRBJ2-1; 8 nucleotides align to TRBD2. V gave up 5 bases and J gave up 10 bases; unmatched junction bases: 7. The length of the CDR3 is 13 residues. The CDR3 loop is CASSERGFGEQFF. Here the CDR3 DNA reads TGTGCCAGCAGTGAGCGGGGGTTTGGCGAGCAGTTCTTC.